This T cell receptor (beta chain) emerged from a study of blood T cell repertoires in COVID-19. Source study methods: Estimation of nucleated cell counts was performed using reference gene primer amplification. TCRdb's copy holds only in-frame clones and misses some; the assay was immunoSEQ multiplex PCR. V and J calls plus clone size are reproduced from that table; the DNA served to infer D and trimming. This repertoire shows approximately 60,000 clones, under 80% found once; its top ten account for roughly 20%. This clone was recorded only once. The receptor's source is a man aged 55-75 years with acute or convalescent COVID-19. Sequencing was performed on peripheral blood.

CDR3 region: CASSIPGTASGSSYNEQFF. Written as DNA, the CDR3 is TGTGCCAGCAGCATCCCCGGGACAGCCTCCGGGAGCTCCTACAATGAGCAGTTCTTC. This chain uses TRBV5-4 with TRBJ2-1; TRBD1 is a possible D gene (7 bases). The germline V gene encodes CDR1 SGHNT and CDR2 YYREEE (reference sequence). The V and J ends lost 4 bases and 0 bases respectively, with 23 bases between them. This CDR3 region has 19 residues. Together with reference TRBV5-4 and TRBJ2-1, the CDR3 gives the full variable domain: ETGVTQSPTHLIKTRGQQVTLRCSSQSGHNTVSWYQQALGQGPQFIFQYYREEENGRGNFPPRFSGLQFPNYSSELNVNALELDDSALYLCASSIPGTASGSSYNEQFFGPGTRLTVL.